The T cell receptor (beta chain) under discussion was sequenced for a study of Graves' ophthalmopathy and Graves' hyperthyroidism. Looking at the study overall: Stable hyperthyroidism meant no ophthalmopathy within 18 months of follow-up. General study points: Blood also harbored most expanded thyroid clonotypes above 0.001 frequency.

Exclusion covered patients with other autoimmune diseases or uncontrolled infections (as well as pregnancy or lactation). The diagnosis was founded upon clinical symptoms, serum thyroxine, TRAb, thyroid ultrasound and orbital computed tomography. Trimming pared 6 bases from V and 3 bases from J, leaving 12 bases between. Germline CDR1 and CDR2: MNHEY and SVGAGI. This CDR3 spans 13 amino acids. There are a few counts of this clonotype. Its specificity is not known. Using RNA transcripts, the TCR beta CDR3 regions were amplified. The authors performed first-round RT-PCR with HTBI primers and then a second-round multiplex PCR. MiXCR, run by TCRdb on the multiplex PCR reads, gives a single entry per CDR3 protein. Among some 1.1 million distinct CDR3 sequences, about two fifths were seen once, and the ten largest hold around 10%.

The source material was peripheral blood or thyroid tissue (not recorded which). The receptor was derived from an adult man with Graves' hyperthyroidism. The genes are TRBV6-5 and TRBJ2-7; D unclear. The CDR3 DNA sequence: TGTGCCAGCAGCTGGGATCCGGGCTACGAGCAGTACTTC. It translates to CASSWDPGYEQYF.